This entry describes one T cell receptor (beta chain). The antigen remains undetermined. The junction differs from germline at one of its ends, possibly a read error. The CDR3 contains 16 residues. Germline loops: CDR1 SGHAT, CDR2 FQNNGV. In addition to blood RNA drawn from unsorted whole blood, germline DNA was extracted. The data belong to a study of tumor-infiltrating lymphocytes in primary liver carcinoma. Looking at the study overall: Samples returned roughly 3.5 to 7.5 million productive TCRbeta reads each. Read depth did not differ significantly between tissue types. General study points: Top-250-clone fractions were significantly higher in tumors than in blood (p = 0.039).

Reverse transcription of 500 to 650 ng total RNA with a constant-region primer produced TCR beta cDNA. Slightly modified ARM-PCR, run as three nested multiplex PCR rounds, produced the TCR beta libraries. PCR rounds one and two used TRBV1-TRBV30 forward primers with a C-beta reverse primer for 10 cycles each. TCRdb itself ran the multiplex PCR reads through MiXCR, one entry per CDR3 protein. The sample shows 330,000 or so distinct CDR3 sequences, about two thirds of them seen only once. This receptor was identified in a man aged 35 to 55 with primary liver carcinoma and hepatitis B virus infection. The sequencing sample was made of peripheral blood. The chain carries TRBV11-2 and TRBJ2-7; D tentatively reads TRBD1 or TRBD2 (5 bases each). CDR3 nucleotide sequence: TGTGCCATCAGCATAGGTCCGCCAGGGAGAACCTACGAGCAGTACTTC. It translates to CAISIGPPGRTYEQYF.